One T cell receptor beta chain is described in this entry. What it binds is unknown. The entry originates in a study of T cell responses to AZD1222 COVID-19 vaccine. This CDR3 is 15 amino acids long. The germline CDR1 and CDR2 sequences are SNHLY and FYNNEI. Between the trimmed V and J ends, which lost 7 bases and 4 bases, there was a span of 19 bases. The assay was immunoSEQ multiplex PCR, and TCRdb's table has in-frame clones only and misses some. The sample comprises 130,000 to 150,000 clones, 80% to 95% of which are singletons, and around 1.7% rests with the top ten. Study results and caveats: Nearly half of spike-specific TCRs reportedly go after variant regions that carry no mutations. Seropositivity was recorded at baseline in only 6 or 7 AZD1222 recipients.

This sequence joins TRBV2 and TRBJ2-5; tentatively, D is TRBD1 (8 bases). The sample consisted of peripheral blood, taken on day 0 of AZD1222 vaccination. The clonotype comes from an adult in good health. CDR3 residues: CASTLQGGQGETQYF. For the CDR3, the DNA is TGTGCCAGCACCCTACAGGGGGGGCAGGGAGAGACCCAGTACTTC.